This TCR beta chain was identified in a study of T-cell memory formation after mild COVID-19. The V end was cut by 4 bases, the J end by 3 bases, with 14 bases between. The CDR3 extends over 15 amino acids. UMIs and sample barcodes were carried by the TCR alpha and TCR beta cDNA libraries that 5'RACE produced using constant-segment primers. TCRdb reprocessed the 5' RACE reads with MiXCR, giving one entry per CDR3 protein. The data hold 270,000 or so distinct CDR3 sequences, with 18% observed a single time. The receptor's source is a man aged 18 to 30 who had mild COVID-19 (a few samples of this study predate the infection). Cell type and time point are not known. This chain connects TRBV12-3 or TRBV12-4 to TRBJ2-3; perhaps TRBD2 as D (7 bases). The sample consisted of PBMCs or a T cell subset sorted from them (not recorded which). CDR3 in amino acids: CASSSWGGPTDTQYF. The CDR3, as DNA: TGTGCCAGCAGTTCCTGGGGGGGGCCAACAGATACGCAGTATTTT.